This entry describes one TCR beta chain. TCRdb processed the RT-PCR reads anew with MiXCR; each CDR3 protein has one entry. The data hold roughly 540,000 distinct CDR3 sequences, with roughly 25% observed a single time. This CDR3 has 17 residues. Germline V CDR1 and CDR2: MNHEY, SVGAGI. Trimming pared 0 bases from V and 2 bases from J, leaving 16 bases between. The data originate from a study of response to subunit inactivated influenza vaccine. In addition, the sample was reused for a study of T cells expressing NK-cell markers. From that study: A 5'RACE template switching approach incorporating UMIs was used to make TCR beta cDNA. Whether expanded NKG2C+ T cell clones recognized HCMV stayed uncertain.

Sequencing was performed on CD4+ T cells sorted from PBMCs, taken 11 to 12 days after vaccination. The chain uses TRBV6-5 and TRBJ1-2, with no clear D. This TCR was recovered from a man aged 50-60 years who received an inactivated influenza vaccine. In DNA form, the CDR3 reads TGTGCCAGCAGTTACTCAGGCCCCATTTTTACCAACTATGGCTACACCTTC. Protein: CASSYSGPIFTNYGYTF.